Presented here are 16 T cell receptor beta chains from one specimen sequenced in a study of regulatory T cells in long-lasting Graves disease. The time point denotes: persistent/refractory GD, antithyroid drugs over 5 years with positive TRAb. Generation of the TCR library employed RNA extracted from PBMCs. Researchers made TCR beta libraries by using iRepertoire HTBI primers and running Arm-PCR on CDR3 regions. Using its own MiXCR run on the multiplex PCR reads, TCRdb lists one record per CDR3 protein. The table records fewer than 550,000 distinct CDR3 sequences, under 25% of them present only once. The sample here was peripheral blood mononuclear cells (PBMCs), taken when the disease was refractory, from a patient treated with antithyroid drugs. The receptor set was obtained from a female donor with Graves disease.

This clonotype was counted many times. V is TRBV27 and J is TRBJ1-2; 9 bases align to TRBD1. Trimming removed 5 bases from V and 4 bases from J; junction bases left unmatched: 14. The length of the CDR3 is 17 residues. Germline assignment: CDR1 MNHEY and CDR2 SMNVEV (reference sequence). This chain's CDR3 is CASSEGQGLVLGYGYTF. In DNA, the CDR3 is TGTGCCAGCAGTGAAGGACAGGGGTTAGTGCTCGGCTATGGCTACACCTTC.

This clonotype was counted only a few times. The CDR3, as DNA: TGCAGTGCTAGAGGGAACAGGGAAGGCCAAGAGACCCAGTACTTC. The encoded protein is CSARGNREGQETQYF. The chain employs TRBV20-1 and TRBJ2-5; D might be TRBD1 (6 bases). The germline V gene encodes CDR1 DFQATT and CDR2 SNEGSKA (reference sequence). The CDR3 is 15 amino acids. Trimming shortened V by 1 base and J by 1 base, and 13 bases separated the two germline ends.

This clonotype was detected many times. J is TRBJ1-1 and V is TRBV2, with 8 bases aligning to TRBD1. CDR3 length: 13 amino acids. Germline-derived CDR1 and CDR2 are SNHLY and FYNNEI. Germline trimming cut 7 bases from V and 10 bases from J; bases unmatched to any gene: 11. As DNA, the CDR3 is TGTGCCAGCAACTCGGACAGGGTCGTTCCAGCTTTCTTT. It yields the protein CASNSDRVVPAFF.

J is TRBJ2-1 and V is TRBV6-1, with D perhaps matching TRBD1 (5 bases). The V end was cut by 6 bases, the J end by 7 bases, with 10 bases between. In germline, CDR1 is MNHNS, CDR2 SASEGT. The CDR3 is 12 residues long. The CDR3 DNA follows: TGTGCCAGCAGCGATCAGGGAAATGAGCAGTTCTTC. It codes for CASSDQGNEQFF.

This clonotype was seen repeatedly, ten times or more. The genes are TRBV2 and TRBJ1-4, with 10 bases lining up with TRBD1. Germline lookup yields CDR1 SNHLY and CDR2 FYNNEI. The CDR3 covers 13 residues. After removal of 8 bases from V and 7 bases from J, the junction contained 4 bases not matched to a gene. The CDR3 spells CASSGDRGEKLFF. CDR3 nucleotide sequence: TGTGCCAGCTCGGGGGACAGGGGTGAAAAACTGTTTTTT.

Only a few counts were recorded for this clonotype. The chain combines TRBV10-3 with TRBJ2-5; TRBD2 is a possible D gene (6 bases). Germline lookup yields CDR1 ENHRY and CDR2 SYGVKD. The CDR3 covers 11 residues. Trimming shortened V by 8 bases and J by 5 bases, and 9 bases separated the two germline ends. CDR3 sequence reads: CAIGRGETQYF. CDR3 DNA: TGTGCCATCGGACGGGGGGAGACCCAGTACTTC.

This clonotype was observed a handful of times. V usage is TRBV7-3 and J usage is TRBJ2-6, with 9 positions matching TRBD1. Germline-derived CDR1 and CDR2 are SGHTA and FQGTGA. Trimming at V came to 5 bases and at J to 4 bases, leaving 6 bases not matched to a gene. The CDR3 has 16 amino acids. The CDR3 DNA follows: TGTGCCAGCAGCCCACAGGGGGCGCGGGGGGCCAACGTCCTGACTTTC. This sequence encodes CASSPQGARGANVLTF.

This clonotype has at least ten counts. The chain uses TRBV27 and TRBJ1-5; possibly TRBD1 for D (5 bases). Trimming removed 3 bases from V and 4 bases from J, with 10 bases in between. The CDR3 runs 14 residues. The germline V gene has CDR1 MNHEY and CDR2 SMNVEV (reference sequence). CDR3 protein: CASSLGGRNQPQHF. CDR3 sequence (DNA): TGTGCCAGCAGTTTGGGGGGTAGAAATCAGCCCCAGCATTTT.

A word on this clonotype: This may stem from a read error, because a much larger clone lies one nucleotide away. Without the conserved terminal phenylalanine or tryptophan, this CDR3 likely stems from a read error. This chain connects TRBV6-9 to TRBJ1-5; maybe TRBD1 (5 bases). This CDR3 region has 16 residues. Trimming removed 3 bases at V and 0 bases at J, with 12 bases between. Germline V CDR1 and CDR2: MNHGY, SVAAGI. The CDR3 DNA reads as TGTGCCAGCAGTTACTCCACAGGATATAGCAATCAGCCCCAGCATGTT. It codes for CASSYSTGYSNQPQHV.

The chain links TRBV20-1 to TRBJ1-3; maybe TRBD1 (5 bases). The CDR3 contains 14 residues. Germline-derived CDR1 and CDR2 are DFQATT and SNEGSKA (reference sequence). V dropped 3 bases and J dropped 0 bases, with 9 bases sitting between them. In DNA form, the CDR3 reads TGCAGTGCTAGGGGGGTCAGCTCTGGAAACACCATATATTTT. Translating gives CSARGVSSGNTIYF.

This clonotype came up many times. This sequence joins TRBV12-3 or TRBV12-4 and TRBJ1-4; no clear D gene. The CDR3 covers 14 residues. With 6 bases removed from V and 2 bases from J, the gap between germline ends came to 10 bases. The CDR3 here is CASSPEGTNEKLFF. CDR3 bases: TGTGCCAGCAGCCCGGAGGGTACTAATGAAAAACTGTTTTTT.

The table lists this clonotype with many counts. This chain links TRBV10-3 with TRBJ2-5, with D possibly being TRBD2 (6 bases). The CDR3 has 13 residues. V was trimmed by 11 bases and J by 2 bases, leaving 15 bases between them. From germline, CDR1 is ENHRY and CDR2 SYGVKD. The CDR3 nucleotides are TGTGCCGCCGGGGAGGAACTTCAAGAGACCCAGTACTTC. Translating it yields CAAGEELQETQYF.

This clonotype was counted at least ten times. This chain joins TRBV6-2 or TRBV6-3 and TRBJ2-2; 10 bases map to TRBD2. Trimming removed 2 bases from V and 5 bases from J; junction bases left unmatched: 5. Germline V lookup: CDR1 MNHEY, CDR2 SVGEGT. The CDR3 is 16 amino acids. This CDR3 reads CASSYGVTSGTGELFF. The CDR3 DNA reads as TGTGCCAGCAGTTACGGAGTGACTAGCGGGACCGGGGAGCTGTTTTTT.

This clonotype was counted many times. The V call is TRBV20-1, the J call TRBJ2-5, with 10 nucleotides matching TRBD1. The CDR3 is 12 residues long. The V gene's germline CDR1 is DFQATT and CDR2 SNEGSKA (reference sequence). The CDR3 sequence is CTLPGQGETQYF. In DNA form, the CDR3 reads TGCACCCTCCCGGGACAGGGGGAGACCCAGTACTTC.

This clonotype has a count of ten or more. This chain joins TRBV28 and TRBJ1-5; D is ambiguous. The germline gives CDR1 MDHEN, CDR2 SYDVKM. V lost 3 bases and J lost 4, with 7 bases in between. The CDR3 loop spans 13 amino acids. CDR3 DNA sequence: TGTGCCAGCAGTTTGACTGTGAATCAGCCCCAGCATTTT. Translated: CASSLTVNQPQHF.

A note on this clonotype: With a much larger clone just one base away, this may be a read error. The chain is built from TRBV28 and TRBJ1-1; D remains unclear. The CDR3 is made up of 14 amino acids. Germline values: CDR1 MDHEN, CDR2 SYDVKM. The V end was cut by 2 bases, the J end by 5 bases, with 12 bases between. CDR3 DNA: TGTGCCAGCAGTTTAGCCGGGATCGGGACTGAAGCTTTCTTT. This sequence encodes CASSLAGIGTEAFF.